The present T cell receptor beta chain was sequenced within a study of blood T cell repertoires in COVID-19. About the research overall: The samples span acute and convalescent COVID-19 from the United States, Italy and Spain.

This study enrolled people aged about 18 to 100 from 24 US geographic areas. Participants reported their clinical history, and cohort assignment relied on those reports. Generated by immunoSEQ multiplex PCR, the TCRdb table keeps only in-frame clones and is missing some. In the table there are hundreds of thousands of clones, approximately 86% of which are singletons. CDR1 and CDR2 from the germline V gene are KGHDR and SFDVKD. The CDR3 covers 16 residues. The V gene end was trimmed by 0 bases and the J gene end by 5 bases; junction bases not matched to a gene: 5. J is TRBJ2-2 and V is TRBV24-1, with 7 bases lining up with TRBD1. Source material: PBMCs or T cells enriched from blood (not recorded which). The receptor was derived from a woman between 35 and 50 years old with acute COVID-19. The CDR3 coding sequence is TGTGCCACCAGTGATTTGGGGGACAGCGGAACCGGGGAGCTGTTTTTT. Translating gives CATSDLGDSGTGELFF.